The next 17 T cell receptor beta chains were all read from a single sample in a study of beta chain features in type 1 diabetes (dated by TCRdb to between 2018 and 2020). Library preparation was by the immunoSEQ multiplex PCR assay. The entire amount of isolated RNA was reverse transcribed using the High Capacity cDNA Reverse Transcription Kit, so the sequenced TCRB transcripts were expressed ones. TCRdb took over this immuneACCESS table, retaining in-frame rearrangements with V and J assigned. Such tables are incomplete; in checked studies, under half of the missing clones stem from an unresolved V gene, and the remainder is unexplained. The sample table contains some 410,000 clones; only one count was recorded for 11% to 15% of them. 0.03% to 0.04% of the sample is in the top ten clones. Sequenced sample: naive CD4+ T cells from blood. The sample's cell subset or site label is to be understood as: true naive CD4+ T cells. All receptors come from a man aged 25-45 years in good health.

This clone has only a few counts. Possible read error: a much larger clone is one base away. The CDR3 loop is CASSLDTGELFF. As DNA, the CDR3 is TGTGCCAGCAGCTTAGACACCGGGGAGCTGTTTTTT. The gene calls are TRBV7-3 and TRBJ2-2; D gene unclear. Germline assignment: CDR1 SGHTA and CDR2 FQGTGA. Trimming shortened V by 2 bases and J by 3 bases, and 1 base separated the two germline ends. This CDR3 spans 12 amino acids.

Note on this clone: Other nucleotide sequences from this sample produce the same CDR3. This chain connects TRBV5-1 to TRBJ2-5; 7 bases are a match to TRBD1. This CDR3 region has 14 residues. The germline V gene has CDR1 SGHRS and CDR2 YFSETQ. V dropped 0 bases and J dropped 4; count of bases not matched to a gene: 3. The CDR3 sequence: CASSLGRQGETQYF. The CDR3 DNA reads as TGCGCCAGCAGCTTGGGCCGACAGGGAGAGACCCAGTACTTC.

This clone was detected a few times. The chain combines TRBV7-2 with TRBJ2-3; the D gene is possibly TRBD1 (6 bases). V lost 5 bases to trimming and J lost 1 base, with 13 bases between them. CDR3 length: 15 amino acids. Germline values: CDR1 SGHTA, CDR2 FQGNSA. The CDR3 region has the DNA TGTGCCAGCAGCCAACAGGGTAGGGGCACAGATACGCAGTATTTT. It is translated as CASSQQGRGTDTQYF.

There are a few counts of this clone. The genes are TRBV5-1 and TRBJ2-7; TRBD1 might be the D (6 bases). Germline lookup yields CDR1 SGHRS and CDR2 YFSETQ. Between the trimmed V and J ends, which lost 6 bases and 5 bases, there was a span of 15 bases. The CDR3 spans 13 residues. Here the CDR3 reads CASTTQDRNEQYF. In nucleotides, the CDR3 is TGCGCCAGCACCACCCAGGACAGAAACGAGCAGTACTTC.

The CDR3 DNA follows: TGTGCCAGTAGTATAGATCTGGGACAGAGTAAAGAGACCCAGTACTTC. Protein: CASSIDLGQSKETQYF. This chain joins TRBV19 and TRBJ2-5; 7 bases line up with TRBD1. Germline V gene data show CDR1 as LNHDA and CDR2 as SQIVND (reference sequence). J was trimmed by 3 bases and V by 0 bases; bases with no gene match: 7. This CDR3 contains 16 residues.

V usage is TRBV7-9 and J usage is TRBJ2-7; D is unclear. From germline, CDR1 is SEHNR and CDR2 FQNEAQ (reference sequence). The V gene lost 5 bases and the J gene lost 4 bases, with 12 bases spanning the gap. This CDR3 comprises 13 residues. CDR3 sequence (DNA): TGTGCCAGCAGCCTACTCGATGAGTACGAGCAGTACTTC. Amino acids: CASSLLDEYEQYF.

The count of this clone is one. A single base separates this from a much larger clone, so it may be a read error. Other DNA sequences of this sample code for an identical CDR3. The genes are TRBV29-1 and TRBJ1-5; 8 bases are shared with TRBD1. CDR1 is SQVTM, CDR2 ANQGSEA, per germline. The CDR3 runs to 13 residues. Trimming cost V 6 bases and J 6 bases; bases outside gene matches: 7. The chain's CDR3 is CSVAYRGSQPQHF. As DNA, the CDR3 is TGCAGCGTGGCGTACAGGGGGTCTCAGCCCCAGCATTTT.

Here the CDR3 DNA reads TGTGCCAGCTCACCACGGTTCCCAGGGGGCACAGATACGCAGTATTTT. This sequence encodes CASSPRFPGGTDTQYF. The chain couples TRBV18 to TRBJ2-3; a possible D gene is TRBD1 (6 bases). Germline-derived CDR1 and CDR2 are KGHSH and LQKENI. V was shortened by 1 base and J by 1 base, with 12 bases between the two germline ends. CDR3 length: 16 residues. The whole variable domain, filled in from reference TRBV18 and TRBJ2-3, reads NAGVMQNPRHLVRRRGQEARLRCSPMKGHSHVYWYRQLPEEGLKFMVYLQKENIIDESGMPKERFSAEFPKEGPSILRIQQVVRGDSAAYFCASSPRFPGGTDTQYFGPGTRLTVL.

In this sample, this clone turned up a few times. V is TRBV11-1 and J is TRBJ2-2, with 13 bases matching TRBD2. The CDR3 has 17 residues. Germline V gene sequence: CDR1 SGHAT, CDR2 FQDESV (reference sequence). The trim removed 1 base at V and 3 bases at J, leaving 2 bases unmatched. The CDR3, as DNA: TGTGCCAGCAGCTTAGGACTAGCGGGAGGCCACACCGGGGAGCTGTTTTTT. Translated, it gives CASSLGLAGGHTGELFF. Combining the CDR3 with reference TRBV11-1 and TRBJ2-2 gives the whole variable domain EAEVAQSPRYKITEKSQAVAFWCDPISGHATLYWYRQILGQGPELLVQFQDESVVDDSQLPKDRFSAERLKGVDSTLKIQPAELGDSAMYLCASSLGLAGGHTGELFFGEGSRLTVL.

This rearrangement joins TRBV2 to TRBJ2-2; D ambiguous. CDR1 is SNHLY, CDR2 FYNNEI, per germline. V was clipped by 7 bases and J by 6 bases, with 15 bases between them. The CDR3 covers 14 residues. The CDR3 DNA sequence: TGTGCCAGCAACGGGCCCCAAGCCCCCGGGGAGCTGTTTTTT. Translating it yields CASNGPQAPGELFF.

The table lists this clone with a few counts. One end of the junction fails to match germline, which may point to a read error. V is TRBV7-9 and J is TRBJ2-6, with TRBD1 identical over 7 bases. The germline V gene has CDR1 SEHNR and CDR2 FQNEAQ (reference sequence). The CDR3 is 17 amino acids. CDR3 bases: TGCGCCAGCAGCCTCGCGATAACAGGGGTCGGGGCCAACGTCCTGACTTTC. As protein: CASSLAITGVGANVLTF.

This clone has only a few counts. The V call is TRBV6-6, the J call TRBJ2-3; D is ambiguous. V lost 5 bases and J lost 0, with 3 bases in between. Looked up from germline, CDR1 is MNHNY and CDR2 is SVGAGI (reference sequence). The CDR3 is 12 residues long. CDR3 residues: CASSGSTDTQYF. The CDR3 nucleotides read TGTGCCAGCAGTGGTAGCACAGATACGCAGTATTTT.

J is TRBJ2-1 and V is TRBV2; no clear D. Germline lookup yields CDR1 SNHLY and CDR2 FYNNEI. This CDR3 is 11 amino acids long. The V gene lost 8 bases and the J gene lost 4 bases, with 6 bases spanning the gap. DNA of the CDR3: TGTGCCAGCCCCGGTTACAATGAGCAGTTCTTC. This codes for CASPGYNEQFF.

This clone was detected only a few times. This CDR3 is CASSWAGDPGQPQHF. The CDR3 region has the DNA TGTGCCAGCAGTTGGGCCGGGGACCCGGGGCAGCCCCAGCATTTT. This chain links TRBV9 with TRBJ1-5; a weak D match, TRBD1 (5 bases). Germline-derived CDR1 and CDR2 are SGDLS and YYNGEE. V was trimmed by 5 bases and J by 7 bases, leaving 19 bases between them. The CDR3 runs to 15 residues.

This clone was counted between two and nine times. The rearrangement joins TRBV9 to TRBJ1-2; no definite D call. Germline V lookup: CDR1 SGDLS, CDR2 YYNGEE. CDR3 length: 14 residues. The ends were cut back, 0 bases at V and 4 bases at J, with 10 bases in the middle. This CDR3 is CASSVGHPGYGYTF. For the CDR3, the DNA is TGTGCCAGCAGCGTAGGGCACCCCGGCTATGGCTACACCTTC.

This clone was seen more than once but under ten times. Other DNA variants within this sample encode the same CDR3. V and J are TRBV7-9 and TRBJ2-1; no clear D. V dropped 1 base and J dropped 6 bases, with 1 base sitting between them. CDR1 is SEHNR and CDR2 is FQNEAQ in the germline V gene (reference sequence). CDR3 length equals 11 residues. CDR3 sequence (DNA): TGTGCCAGCAGCTTAGTCAATGAGCAGTTCTTC. It is translated as CASSLVNEQFF.

This clone came up a few times. The chain employs TRBV18 and TRBJ2-1; 7 nucleotides line up with TRBD2. CDR1 is KGHSH and CDR2 is LQKENI in the germline V gene. The CDR3 runs to 16 residues. J was trimmed by 3 bases and V by 2 bases; bases with no gene match: 7. The CDR3 nucleotides read TGTGCCAGCTCACCAAATGGCGGGAGTCTCTACAATGAGCAGTTCTTC. It codes for CASSPNGGSLYNEQFF. The whole variable domain, filled in from reference TRBV18 and TRBJ2-1, reads NAGVMQNPRHLVRRRGQEARLRCSPMKGHSHVYWYRQLPEEGLKFMVYLQKENIIDESGMPKERFSAEFPKEGPSILRIQQVVRGDSAAYFCASSPNGGSLYNEQFFGPGTRLTVL.